Following are 17 T cell receptor beta chains from one sample sequenced in a study of blood T cell repertoires in COVID-19. Using immunoSEQ multiplex PCR, the repertoire was profiled, and TCRdb retains in-frame clones only, with some absent. The sample shows 310,000 or so clones, roughly nine tenths of them seen only once. Source material: peripheral blood. These receptors all come from a woman younger than 45 with COVID-19, enrolled during active disease.

This sequence joins TRBV2 and TRBJ1-2; 8 bases align to TRBD1. Germline lookup yields CDR1 SNHLY and CDR2 FYNNEI. After removal of 4 bases from V and 2 bases from J, the junction contained 6 bases not matched to a gene. This CDR3 has 15 residues. DNA of the CDR3: TGTGCCAGCAGTGGACAGGGGTCCCCCAACTATGGCTACACCTTC. Its protein product is CASSGQGSPNYGYTF.

CDR3 bases: TGTGCCAGCAGTTACGGGGCAGCAGTCTACGAGCAGTACTTC. It is translated as CASSYGAAVYEQYF. The chain recombines TRBV6-5 with TRBJ2-7, with a weak D call TRBD1 (5 bases). The V gene's germline CDR1 is MNHEY and CDR2 SVGAGI. V lost 2 bases and J 3 bases, leaving 11 bases between the germline ends. CDR3 length: 14 amino acids.

This rearrangement joins TRBV5-1 to TRBJ2-5, with 16 bases aligning to TRBD2. Germline CDR1 is SGHRS and CDR2 is YFSETQ. V shed 5 bases and J 5 bases; nucleotides not matched to a gene: 9. The length of the CDR3 is 17 residues. CDR3 loop: CASRPTGTSGRGETQYF. The CDR3 bases are TGCGCCAGCAGACCGACCGGGACTAGCGGGAGGGGGGAGACCCAGTACTTC. Based on the CDR3 plus reference TRBV5-1 and TRBJ2-5, the full variable domain is KAGVTQTPRYLIKTRGQQVTLSCSPISGHRSVSWYQQTPGQGLQFLFEYFSETQRNKGNFPGRFSGRQFSNSRSEMNVSTLELGDSALYLCASRPTGTSGRGETQYFGPGTRLLVL.

The chain recombines TRBV27 with TRBJ1-5, with 7 bases that match TRBD1. V was pared by 5 bases and J by 6 bases, with 7 bases of the junction left unmatched. Germline assignment: CDR1 MNHEY and CDR2 SMNVEV (reference sequence). There are 14 residues in the CDR3. The CDR3 region has the DNA TGTGCCAGCAGTCGACAGGGAGGTAGTCAGCCCCAGCATTTT. Protein: CASSRQGGSQPQHF.

This clone was observed once. The rearrangement links TRBV6-5 to TRBJ1-1; 7 bases match TRBD1. CDR1 and CDR2 from the germline V gene are MNHEY and SVGAGI. This CDR3 comprises 14 residues. The trim removed 0 bases at V and 11 bases at J, leaving 9 bases unmatched. CDR3 amino acids: CASSYSTGVEEAFF. The CDR3 nucleotides are TGTGCCAGCAGTTACTCCACAGGGGTTGAGGAGGCTTTCTTT.

V is TRBV7-9 and J is TRBJ1-2; possibly TRBD1 for D (5 bases). Germline V gene data show CDR1 as SEHNR and CDR2 as FQNEAQ (reference sequence). The CDR3 extends over 14 amino acids. V gave up 6 bases and J gave up 6 bases, with 17 bases separating them. Here the CDR3 reads CASSSGKGINGYTF. The CDR3 region has the DNA TGTGCCAGCAGTTCAGGGAAGGGAATTAATGGCTACACCTTC.

The chain couples TRBV28 to TRBJ1-3; tentative D call: TRBD1 (5 bases). This CDR3 is built from 14 residues. The germline gives CDR1 MDHEN, CDR2 SYDVKM. Trimming took off 5 bases at V and 4 bases at J, with 12 bases between the two ends. The CDR3 sequence: CASSGHLKGNTIYF. In DNA, the CDR3 is TGTGCCAGCAGTGGACACCTGAAGGGAAACACCATATATTTT.

V is TRBV11-3 and J is TRBJ2-1; 7 nucleotides align to TRBD2. V shed 4 bases, J shed 8 bases, and the junction held 8 bases outside the gene matches. The CDR3 contains 14 residues. Germline lookup yields CDR1 SGHNT and CDR2 YENEEA. CDR3 residues: CASSSQSGTDEQFF. CDR3 in DNA: TGTGCCAGCAGCTCCCAAAGCGGGACTGATGAGCAGTTCTTC. Combining the CDR3 with reference TRBV11-3 and TRBJ2-1 gives the whole variable domain EAGVVQSPRYKIIEKKQPVAFWCNPISGHNTLYWYLQNLGQGPELLIRYENEEAVDDSQLPKDRFSAERLKGVDSTLKIQPAELGDSAVYLCASSSQSGTDEQFFGPGTRLTVL.

The chain is built from TRBV30 and TRBJ1-3, with D uncertain. Trimming stripped 3 bases from V and 0 bases from J, with 12 bases between. Germline CDR1 and CDR2: GTSNPN and SVGIG (reference sequence). The CDR3 loop spans 15 amino acids. This CDR3 reads CAWSIYRGSGNTIYF. The CDR3 coding sequence is TGTGCCTGGAGCATATATCGGGGCTCTGGAAACACCATATATTTT.

Notes on this clone: The sample carries other DNA sequences with the same CDR3. The chain recombines TRBV19 with TRBJ1-1, with 8 bases lining up with TRBD1. Germline V gives CDR1 LNHDA, CDR2 SQIVND (reference sequence). The CDR3 runs to 14 residues. Trimming at V came to 3 bases and at J to 1 base, leaving 1 base not matched to a gene. CDR3 nucleotide sequence: TGTGCCAGTAGTATTGGACAGGGGAACACTGAAGCTTTCTTT. It codes for CASSIGQGNTEAFF.

This clone is a singleton in its sample. The rearrangement links TRBV7-9 to TRBJ2-2; maybe TRBD2 (6 bases). The germline V and J ends were trimmed by 5 bases and 3 bases, with 13 bases remaining between them. The CDR3 extends over 15 amino acids. CDR1 is SEHNR, CDR2 FQNEAQ, per germline (reference sequence). The CDR3 nucleotides read TGTGCCAGCAGCCCACGACTAGAGGACACCGGGGAGCTGTTTTTT. This encodes CASSPRLEDTGELFF.

The genes are TRBV5-1 and TRBJ2-2; 9 nucleotides align to TRBD2. The CDR3 has 18 residues. Germline V gene data show CDR1 as SGHRS and CDR2 as YFSETQ. The V gene end was trimmed by 0 bases and the J gene end by 6 bases; junction bases not matched to a gene: 12. CDR3 sequence (DNA): TGCGCCAGCAGCTTGGAAGGTAGCGGGAGAGGAGGGCCCGGGGAGCTGTTTTTT. This codes for CASSLEGSGRGGPGELFF.

V and J are TRBV6-5 and TRBJ2-2; unclear D gene. Trimming removed 6 bases from V and 13 bases from J, with 12 bases in between. This CDR3 spans 11 amino acids. Germline V gene sequence: CDR1 MNHEY, CDR2 SVGAGI. For the CDR3, the DNA is TGTGCCAGCAGGCAATCGTTCGGGCTGTTTTTT. It codes for CASRQSFGLFF.

The rearrangement uses TRBV21-1 and TRBJ2-3; TRBD1, as called in the table, went unchecked against the DNA. TRBV21-1 constitutes a pseudogene. There are 11 residues in the CDR3. This CDR3 reads CARTGTGQQYF. The CDR3 DNA reads as TGTGCCAGGACCGGGACAGGGCAGCAGTATTTT.

The rearrangement joins TRBV7-9 to TRBJ1-2, with TRBD1 matching over 9 bases. Trimming at V came to 5 bases and at J to 2 bases, leaving 3 bases not matched to a gene. Germline lookup yields CDR1 SEHNR and CDR2 FQNEAQ (reference sequence). The CDR3 loop spans 14 amino acids. As DNA, the CDR3 is TGTGCCAGCAGCCCCGGACAGGGGAACTATGGCTACACCTTC. It encodes CASSPGQGNYGYTF.

V usage is TRBV5-1 and J usage is TRBJ2-1; 12 nucleotides agree with TRBD2. The CDR3 spans 15 residues. V shed 6 bases, J shed 13 bases, and the junction held 14 bases outside the gene matches. The germline gives CDR1 SGHRS, CDR2 YFSETQ. CDR3 sequence reads: CASTFLASGRADQFF. CDR3 sequence (DNA): TGCGCCAGCACCTTTTTGGCTAGCGGGAGGGCCGACCAGTTCTTC.

V gene TRBV6-1 combines with J gene TRBJ2-3; 12 nucleotides line up with TRBD2. Germline values: CDR1 MNHNS, CDR2 SASEGT. This CDR3 is built from 16 residues. V shed 4 bases, J shed 4 bases, and the junction held 6 bases outside the gene matches. CDR3 protein: CASSARLAGVADTQYF. CDR3 DNA: TGTGCCAGCAGTGCACGACTAGCGGGAGTGGCAGATACGCAGTATTTT.